Below are 20 T cell receptor beta chains sequenced from a single sample in a study of control samples from healthy donors and cancer patients. Sequenced by immunoSEQ multiplex PCR; TCRdb stores in-frame clones only, minus some. The sample has roughly 98,000 clones; 85% to 95% are singletons. The specimen was blood. Source of these receptors: a man aged 18 to 29 in good health.

This clone has a single count. V is TRBV30 and J is TRBJ2-7; D is unresolved. V shed 3 bases and J shed 1 base, with 4 bases lying between them. The CDR3 has 11 amino acids. Looked up from germline, CDR1 is GTSNPN and CDR2 is SVGIG (reference sequence). Here the CDR3 reads CAWSASYEQYF. The CDR3 bases are TGTGCCTGGAGCGCTTCCTACGAGCAGTACTTC. Looking up the rest from reference TRBV30 and TRBJ2-7 gives the full variable domain: SQTIHQWPATLVQPVGSPLSLECTVEGTSNPNLYWYRQAAGRGLQLLFYSVGIGQISSEVPQNLSASRPQDRQFILSSKKLLLSDSGFYLCAWSASYEQYFGPGTRLTVT.

The rearrangement links TRBV12-3 or TRBV12-4 to TRBJ1-1, with no clear D. The CDR3 has 13 residues. Trimming cost V 6 bases and J 7 bases, with 15 bases left between them. CDR3 loop: CASSLGGRDEAFF. In nucleotides, the CDR3 is TGTGCCAGCAGCTTGGGCGGACGTGATGAAGCTTTCTTT.

This chain joins TRBV19 and TRBJ1-4; no clear D. The length of the CDR3 is 16 residues. Trimming pared 4 bases from V and 0 bases from J, leaving 12 bases between. Germline CDR1 is LNHDA and CDR2 is SQIVND (reference sequence). DNA of the CDR3: TGTGCCAGTAGTACCTACAAGTCGGCAACTAATGAAAAACTGTTTTTT. Protein: CASSTYKSATNEKLFF.

This chain joins TRBV6-2 or TRBV6-3 and TRBJ2-3; 12 bases align to TRBD2. Germline-derived CDR1 and CDR2 are MNHEY and SVGEGT. Trimming took 2 bases from V and 6 from J; bases not matched to a gene: 6. The CDR3 has 16 residues. The CDR3 loop reads CASSYPLTSGSDTQYF. The CDR3 DNA sequence: TGTGCCAGCAGTTACCCCCTGACTAGCGGGAGCGATACGCAGTATTTT.

This chain uses TRBV4-3 with TRBJ2-3; 7 nucleotides align to TRBD1. CDR3 length: 15 residues. CDR1 LGHNA and CDR2 YSLEER come from the germline V gene. V was pared by 1 base and J by 6 bases, with 7 bases of the junction left unmatched. This CDR3 is CASSQASGGPDTQYF. In DNA form, the CDR3 reads TGCGCCAGCAGCCAAGCATCAGGGGGACCGGATACGCAGTATTTT.

The CDR3 reads CAWSNGYHGYTF. The CDR3 nucleotides are TGTGCCTGGAGTAACGGGTACCATGGCTACACCTTC. J is TRBJ1-2 and V is TRBV30; D gene ambiguous. CDR1 is GTSNPN, CDR2 SVGIG, per germline (reference sequence). V was clipped by 2 bases and J by 6 bases, with 10 bases between them. This CDR3 has 12 amino acids.

The chain combines TRBV19 with TRBJ2-2; 7 bases are shared with TRBD2. Looked up from germline, CDR1 is LNHDA and CDR2 is SQIVND (reference sequence). Trimming took 3 bases from V and 8 from J; bases not matched to a gene: 9. The CDR3 is 15 residues long. CDR3 sequence: CASSIGGSGGGELFF. The DNA of the CDR3 is TGTGCCAGTAGTATTGGCGGGAGTGGTGGGGGGGAGCTGTTTTTT.

The chain joins TRBV4-1 to TRBJ2-3; unclear D gene. The V and J ends lost 4 bases and 6 bases respectively, with 11 bases between them. CDR3 length: 13 amino acids. The germline gives CDR1 MGHRA, CDR2 YSYEKL. CDR3 nucleotide sequence: TGCGCCAGCAGCCGATTACCAATCGATACGCAGTATTTT. Its translation: CASSRLPIDTQYF.

The V gene is TRBV10-1, the J gene TRBJ1-5, with D possibly TRBD1 on 5 matching bases. Germline V gene sequence: CDR1 WNHNN, CDR2 SYGVQD (reference sequence). The CDR3 loop spans 18 amino acids. V lost 0 bases and J 0 bases, leaving 15 bases between the germline ends. Written as DNA, the CDR3 is TGCGCCAGCAGTGAGTCCGGGACCTTATCTACTAGCAATCAGCCCCAGCATTTT. It yields the protein CASSESGTLSTSNQPQHF.

Here the CDR3 reads CASSLVPHQGFTGELFF. CDR3 sequence (DNA): TGTGCCAGCAGTTTGGTACCCCACCAGGGATTTACCGGGGAGCTGTTTTTT. The gene calls are TRBV6-2 or TRBV6-3 and TRBJ2-2; weak D call: TRBD1 (5 bases). The V end was cut by 4 bases, the J end by 5 bases, with 20 bases between. There are 17 residues in the CDR3. CDR1 and CDR2 (germline): MNHEY, SVGEGT.

The CDR3 region is CASSFSWVQETQYF. The CDR3, as DNA: TGTGCCAGCAGCTTCTCGTGGGTACAAGAGACCCAGTACTTC. The chain couples TRBV7-2 to TRBJ2-5; D ambiguous. The CDR3 is 14 residues long. Germline values: CDR1 SGHTA, CDR2 FQGNSA. V was trimmed by 3 bases and J by 2 bases, leaving 10 bases between them.

This clone was recorded only once. The CDR3 protein is CASSQGQPLGYTF. In nucleotides, the CDR3 is TGTGCCAGCAGTCAGGGACAGCCGCTTGGCTACACCTTC. The J gene is TRBJ1-2, the V gene TRBV6-5; TRBD1 matches 7 bases. In germline, CDR1 is MNHEY, CDR2 SVGAGI. J was trimmed by 7 bases and V by 5 bases; bases with no gene match: 7. The length of the CDR3 is 13 residues.

The genes are TRBV6-6 and TRBJ2-7, with 8 bases matching TRBD2. The CDR3 extends over 17 amino acids. Trimming took 5 bases from V and 5 from J; bases not matched to a gene: 17. The germline V gene encodes CDR1 MNHNY and CDR2 SVGAGI (reference sequence). DNA for the CDR3: TGTGCCAGCAGTCATTTCATCGGGGGGGGACTACTTAACGAGCAGTACTTC. Translation gives CASSHFIGGGLLNEQYF.

The chain combines TRBV6-4 with TRBJ1-1, with D unclear. Per germline, CDR1 MRHNA and CDR2 SNTAGT. The CDR3 totals 15 residues. Trimming took off 7 bases at V and 4 bases at J, with 19 bases between the two ends. The CDR3 spells CASKDLEGTGTEAFF. CDR3 nucleotides: TGTGCCAGCAAGGATTTGGAGGGTACGGGCACTGAAGCTTTCTTT.

The V call is TRBV6-1, the J call TRBJ1-3; D is unclear. Germline lookup yields CDR1 MNHNS and CDR2 SASEGT. Trimming took 2 bases from V and 2 from J, leaving 13 bases between them. This CDR3 contains 16 residues. CDR3: CASSERVLDAGNTIYF. The CDR3 DNA sequence: TGTGCCAGCAGTGAACGGGTTCTCGACGCTGGAAACACCATATATTTT.

V and J are TRBV2 and TRBJ1-2; TRBD1 is a possible D gene (5 bases). The CDR3 consists of 13 residues. In germline, CDR1 is SNHLY, CDR2 FYNNEI. V lost 6 bases to trimming and J lost 8 bases, with 16 bases between them. CDR3 residues: CASSSGGDEGYTF. The CDR3 DNA follows: TGTGCCAGCAGCAGCGGGGGAGACGAAGGCTACACCTTC.

The genes are TRBV11-3 and TRBJ1-2, with 8 bases matching TRBD1. Germline V gene sequence: CDR1 SGHNT, CDR2 YENEEA. Trimming removed 5 bases from V and 6 bases from J; junction bases left unmatched: 5. The CDR3 runs to 13 residues. CDR3 bases: TGTGCCAGCAGCAGGACAGGGAAGGATGGCTACACCTTC. Translating it yields CASSRTGKDGYTF.

The chain employs TRBV19 and TRBJ2-7; D may be TRBD1 or TRBD2 (5 bases each). CDR1 and CDR2 from the germline V gene are LNHDA and SQIVND (reference sequence). This CDR3 spans 16 amino acids. V shed 2 bases and J shed 3 bases, with 17 bases lying between them. CDR3 region: CASSITGRGEIYEQYF. CDR3 DNA sequence: TGTGCCAGTAGTATAACGGGACGTGGGGAAATCTACGAGCAGTACTTC.

Written as DNA, the CDR3 is TGTGCCAGCAGCCCCACCGGGGATTCACCCCTCCACTTT. The encoded protein is CASSPTGDSPLHF. The genes are TRBV3-1 (or the pseudogene TRBV3-2) and TRBJ1-6, with D uncertain. This CDR3 has 13 residues. V gave up 4 bases and J gave up 8 bases, with 9 bases separating them. Per germline, CDR1 LGHDT and CDR2 YNNKEL (reference sequence).

The rearrangement uses TRBV11-1 and TRBJ2-3; a weak D match, TRBD2 (5 bases). The V gene's germline CDR1 is SGHAT and CDR2 FQDESV (reference sequence). Between the trimmed V and J ends, which lost 5 bases and 1 base, there was a span of 13 bases. The length of the CDR3 is 15 residues. CDR3 DNA sequence: TGTGCCAGCAGCAAGAGCCGGGATGGCACAGATACGCAGTATTTT. The encoded protein is CASSKSRDGTDTQYF. Using reference TRBV11-1 and TRBJ2-3 for the parts outside the CDR3, the full variable domain is EAEVAQSPRYKITEKSQAVAFWCDPISGHATLYWYRQILGQGPELLVQFQDESVVDDSQLPKDRFSAERLKGVDSTLKIQPAELGDSAMYLCASSKSRDGTDTQYFGPGTRLTVL.